This T cell receptor (beta chain) was recovered during a study of beta chain features in type 1 diabetes. Germline CDR1 is SGHVS and CDR2 is FQNEAQ. The ends lost 5 bases at V and 5 bases at J; junction bases unmatched: 16. This CDR3 is 18 amino acids long. This clone was recorded a few times. Every bit of the isolated RNA underwent reverse transcription, so sequencing read expressed TCRB transcripts. Clones were read by immunoSEQ multiplex PCR, and TCRdb kept only the in-frame ones, dropping some. This table holds over 100,000 clones, 30% to 40% found once. Sequencing was carried out using stem cell memory CD4+ T cells from blood. This sequence originates from a woman younger than 35 in good health. This chain connects TRBV7-8 to TRBJ2-3; TRBD2 matches 10 bases. CDR3 sequence (DNA): TGTGCCAGCAGCCTTAGGGGGGCGGCTAGCGGGAGAAAAGATACGCAGTATTTT. This gives the protein CASSLRGAASGRKDTQYF.